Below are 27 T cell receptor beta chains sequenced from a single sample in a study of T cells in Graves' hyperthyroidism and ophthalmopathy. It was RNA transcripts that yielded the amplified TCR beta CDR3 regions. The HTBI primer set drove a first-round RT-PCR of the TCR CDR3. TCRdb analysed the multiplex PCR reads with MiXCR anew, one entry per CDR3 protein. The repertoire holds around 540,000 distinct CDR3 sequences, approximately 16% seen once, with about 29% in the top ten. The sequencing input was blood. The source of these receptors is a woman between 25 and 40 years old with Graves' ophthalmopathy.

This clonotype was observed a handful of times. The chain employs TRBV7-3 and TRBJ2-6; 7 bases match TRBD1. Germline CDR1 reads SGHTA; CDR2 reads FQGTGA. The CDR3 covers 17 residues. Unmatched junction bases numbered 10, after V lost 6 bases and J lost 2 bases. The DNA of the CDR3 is TGTGCCAGCAGGTATAAAGCCACAGGGGCTGGGGCCAACGTCCTGACTTTC. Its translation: CASRYKATGAGANVLTF.

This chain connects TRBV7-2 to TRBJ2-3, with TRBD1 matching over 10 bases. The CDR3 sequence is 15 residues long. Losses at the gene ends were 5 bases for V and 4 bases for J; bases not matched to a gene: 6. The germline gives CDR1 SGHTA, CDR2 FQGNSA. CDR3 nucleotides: TGTGCCAGCAGCCCATGGACAGGGGGAGCAGATACGCAGTATTTT. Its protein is CASSPWTGGADTQYF.

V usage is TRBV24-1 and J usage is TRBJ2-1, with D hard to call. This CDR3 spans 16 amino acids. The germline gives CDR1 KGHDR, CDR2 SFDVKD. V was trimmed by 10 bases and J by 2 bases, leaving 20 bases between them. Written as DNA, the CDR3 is TGTGCCACGCCCCCCGGCGGAGTGCCAACCTACAATGAGCAGTTCTTC. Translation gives CATPPGGVPTYNEQFF.

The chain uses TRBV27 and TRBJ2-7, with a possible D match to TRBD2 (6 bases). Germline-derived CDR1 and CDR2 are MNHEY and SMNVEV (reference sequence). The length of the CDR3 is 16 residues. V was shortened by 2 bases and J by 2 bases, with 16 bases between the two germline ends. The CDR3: CASSLVGGDTTYEQYF. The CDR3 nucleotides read TGTGCCAGCAGTTTAGTGGGGGGAGACACAACCTACGAGCAGTACTTC.

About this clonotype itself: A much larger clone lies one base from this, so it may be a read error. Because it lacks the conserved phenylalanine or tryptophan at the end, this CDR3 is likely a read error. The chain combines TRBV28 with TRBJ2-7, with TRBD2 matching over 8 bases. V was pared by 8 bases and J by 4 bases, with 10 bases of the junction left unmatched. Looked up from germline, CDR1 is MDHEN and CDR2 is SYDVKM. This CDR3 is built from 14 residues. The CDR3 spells CASQKGGRQYEQYS. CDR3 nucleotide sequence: TGTGCCAGCCAAAAGGGCGGGAGGCAATACGAGCAGTACTCC.

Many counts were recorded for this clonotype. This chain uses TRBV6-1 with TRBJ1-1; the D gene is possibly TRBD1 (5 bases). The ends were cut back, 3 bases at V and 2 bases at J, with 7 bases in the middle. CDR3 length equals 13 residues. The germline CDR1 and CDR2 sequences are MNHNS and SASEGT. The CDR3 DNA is TGTGCCAGCAGTGAGACAGATAACACTGAAGCTTTCTTT. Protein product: CASSETDNTEAFF.

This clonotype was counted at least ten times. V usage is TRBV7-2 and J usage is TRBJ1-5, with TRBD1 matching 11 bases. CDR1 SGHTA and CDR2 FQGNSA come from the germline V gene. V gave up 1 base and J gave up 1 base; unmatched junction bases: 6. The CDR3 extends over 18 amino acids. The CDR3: CASSLVGGQGGSNQPQHF. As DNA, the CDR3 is TGTGCCAGCAGCTTAGTGGGGGGACAGGGGGGGAGCAATCAGCCCCAGCATTTT.

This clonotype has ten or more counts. The CDR3 reads CASSSRTSGRVDEQFF. The CDR3 region has the DNA TGTGCCAGCAGTTCCAGGACTAGCGGGAGGGTAGATGAGCAGTTCTTC. This sequence joins TRBV28 and TRBJ2-1; TRBD2 matches at 15 bases. Unmatched junction bases numbered 6, after V lost 4 bases and J lost 8 bases. CDR3 length: 16 amino acids. From germline, CDR1 is MDHEN and CDR2 SYDVKM.

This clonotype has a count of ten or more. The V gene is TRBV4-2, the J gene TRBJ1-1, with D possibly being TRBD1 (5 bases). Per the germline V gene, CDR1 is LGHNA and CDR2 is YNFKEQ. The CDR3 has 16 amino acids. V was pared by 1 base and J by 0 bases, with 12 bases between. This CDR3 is CASSQVGGAMNTEAFF. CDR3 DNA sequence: TGTGCCAGCAGCCAAGTCGGCGGGGCCATGAACACTGAAGCTTTCTTT.

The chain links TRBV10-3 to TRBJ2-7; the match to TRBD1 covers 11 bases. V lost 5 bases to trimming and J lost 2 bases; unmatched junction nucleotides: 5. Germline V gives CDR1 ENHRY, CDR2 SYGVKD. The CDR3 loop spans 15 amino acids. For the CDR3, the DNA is TGTGCCATCAGTTCGGACAGGGGGCCCACCTACGAGCAGTACTTC. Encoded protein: CAISSDRGPTYEQYF.

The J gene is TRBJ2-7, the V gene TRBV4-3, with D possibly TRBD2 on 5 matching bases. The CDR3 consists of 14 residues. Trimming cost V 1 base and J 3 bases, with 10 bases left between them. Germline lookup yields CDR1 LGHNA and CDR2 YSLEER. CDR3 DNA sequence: TGCGCCAGCAGCCAAGTACGAGGGAGCTACGAGCAGTACTTC. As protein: CASSQVRGSYEQYF.

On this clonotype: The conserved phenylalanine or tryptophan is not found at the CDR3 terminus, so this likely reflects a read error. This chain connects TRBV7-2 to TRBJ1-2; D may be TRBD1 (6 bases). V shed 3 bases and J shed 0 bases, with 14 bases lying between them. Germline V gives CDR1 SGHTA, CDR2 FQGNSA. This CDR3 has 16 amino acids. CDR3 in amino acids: CASSFLHRDSNYGYTL. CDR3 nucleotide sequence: TGTGCCAGCAGCTTTCTCCACAGGGATTCTAACTATGGCTACACCCTC.

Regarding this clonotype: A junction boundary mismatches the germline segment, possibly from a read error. The CDR3 is CVSSLIASGGNEQFF. Written as DNA, the CDR3 is TGTGTCAGCAGCTTAATCGCTAGCGGGGGCAATGAGCAGTTCTTC. The chain joins TRBV7-3 to TRBJ2-1; 10 bases fit TRBD2. Per the germline V gene, CDR1 is SGHTA and CDR2 is FQGTGA. This CDR3 spans 15 amino acids.

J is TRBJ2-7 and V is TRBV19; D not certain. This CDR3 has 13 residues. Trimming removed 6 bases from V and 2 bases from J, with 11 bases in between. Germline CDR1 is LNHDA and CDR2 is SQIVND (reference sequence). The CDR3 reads CASSPQLTYEQYF. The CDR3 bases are TGTGCCAGTAGCCCCCAGCTAACCTACGAGCAGTACTTC.

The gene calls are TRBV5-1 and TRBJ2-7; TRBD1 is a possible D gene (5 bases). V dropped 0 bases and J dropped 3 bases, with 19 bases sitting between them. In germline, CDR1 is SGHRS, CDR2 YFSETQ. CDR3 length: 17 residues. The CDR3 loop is CASSLAPGSWVVYEQYF. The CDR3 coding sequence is TGCGCCAGCAGCTTGGCTCCAGGGTCCTGGGTTGTCTACGAGCAGTACTTC.

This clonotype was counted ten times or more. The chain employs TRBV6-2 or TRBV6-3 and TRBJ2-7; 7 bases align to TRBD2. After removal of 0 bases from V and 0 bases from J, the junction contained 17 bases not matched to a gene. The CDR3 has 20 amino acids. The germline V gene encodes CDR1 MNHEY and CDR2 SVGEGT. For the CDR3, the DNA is TGTGCCAGCAGTTACTCCCCAGGGCGGTTTGCGGGAGTCTTCTCCTACGAGCAGTACTTC. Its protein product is CASSYSPGRFAGVFSYEQYF.

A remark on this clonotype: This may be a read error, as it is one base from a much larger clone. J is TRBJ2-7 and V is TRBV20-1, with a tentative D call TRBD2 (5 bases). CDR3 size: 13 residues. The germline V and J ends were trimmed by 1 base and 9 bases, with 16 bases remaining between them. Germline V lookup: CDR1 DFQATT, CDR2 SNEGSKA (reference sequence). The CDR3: CSARVEGLGGQYF. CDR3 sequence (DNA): TGCAGTGCTAGAGTAGAGGGCCTGGGCGGGCAGTACTTC.

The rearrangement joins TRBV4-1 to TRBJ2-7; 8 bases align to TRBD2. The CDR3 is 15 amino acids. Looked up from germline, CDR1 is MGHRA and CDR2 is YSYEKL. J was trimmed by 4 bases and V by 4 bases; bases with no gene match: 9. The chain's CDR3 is CASSPREGAGYEQYF. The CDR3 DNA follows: TGCGCCAGCAGCCCCCGGGAGGGAGCGGGGTACGAGCAGTACTTC.

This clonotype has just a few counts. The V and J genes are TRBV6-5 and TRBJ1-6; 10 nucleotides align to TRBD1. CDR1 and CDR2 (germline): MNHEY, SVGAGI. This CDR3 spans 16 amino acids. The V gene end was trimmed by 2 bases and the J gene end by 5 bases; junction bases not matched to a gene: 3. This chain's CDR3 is CASSYTGTGDNSPLHF. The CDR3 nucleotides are TGTGCCAGCAGTTACACCGGGACAGGGGATAATTCACCCCTCCACTTT.

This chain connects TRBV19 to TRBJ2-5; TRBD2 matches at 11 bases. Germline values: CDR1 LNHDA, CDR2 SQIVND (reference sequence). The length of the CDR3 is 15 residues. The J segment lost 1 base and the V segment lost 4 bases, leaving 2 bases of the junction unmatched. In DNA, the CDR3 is TGTGCCAGTAGTAGGGGGACTAGCGGCCAAGAGACCCAGTACTTC. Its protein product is CASSRGTSGQETQYF.

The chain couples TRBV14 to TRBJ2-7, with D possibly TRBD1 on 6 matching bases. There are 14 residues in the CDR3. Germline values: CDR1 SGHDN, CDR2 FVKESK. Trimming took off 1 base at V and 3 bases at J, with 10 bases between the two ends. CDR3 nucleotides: TGTGCCAGCAGCCAAGCCCACAGGGACTACGAGCAGTACTTC. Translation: CASSQAHRDYEQYF.

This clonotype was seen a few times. The CDR3 sequence is CASSLGLAGTNTQYF. In DNA, the CDR3 is TGTGCCAGCAGCCTCGGACTAGCGGGAACGAATACGCAGTATTTT. This chain connects TRBV5-4 to TRBJ2-3, with TRBD2 matching 12 bases. The CDR3 consists of 15 residues. The junction had 7 bases not matched to a gene; V was cut back by 4 bases and J by 7 bases. The germline CDR1 and CDR2 sequences are SGHNT and YYREEE (reference sequence).

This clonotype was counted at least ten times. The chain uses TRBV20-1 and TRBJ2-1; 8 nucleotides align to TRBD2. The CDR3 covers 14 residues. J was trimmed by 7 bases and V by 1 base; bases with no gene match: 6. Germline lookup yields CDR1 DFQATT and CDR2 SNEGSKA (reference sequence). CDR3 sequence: CSARGGAGGNEQFF. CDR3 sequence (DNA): TGCAGTGCTAGAGGGGGGGCGGGGGGAAATGAGCAGTTCTTC.

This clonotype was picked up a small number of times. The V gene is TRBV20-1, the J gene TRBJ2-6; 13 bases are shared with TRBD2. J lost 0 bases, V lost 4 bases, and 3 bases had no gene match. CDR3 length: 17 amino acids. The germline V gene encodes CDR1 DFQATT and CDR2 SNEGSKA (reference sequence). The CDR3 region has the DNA TGCAGTGCTACACTAGCGGGAGGGATCTCTGGGGCCAACGTCCTGACTTTC. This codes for CSATLAGGISGANVLTF.

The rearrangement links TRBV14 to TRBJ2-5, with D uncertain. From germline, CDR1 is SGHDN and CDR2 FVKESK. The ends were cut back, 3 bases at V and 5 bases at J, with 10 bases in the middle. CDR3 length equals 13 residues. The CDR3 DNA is TGTGCCAGCAGCCAGGCCATGCTGGAGACCCAGTACTTC. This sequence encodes CASSQAMLETQYF.

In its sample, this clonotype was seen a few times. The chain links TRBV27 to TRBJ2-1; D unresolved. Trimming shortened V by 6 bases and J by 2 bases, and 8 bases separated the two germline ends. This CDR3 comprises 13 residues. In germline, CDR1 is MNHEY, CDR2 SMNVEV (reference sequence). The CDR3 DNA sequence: TGTGCCAGCAGAGGTGGCCCCTACAATGAGCAGTTCTTC. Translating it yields CASRGGPYNEQFF.

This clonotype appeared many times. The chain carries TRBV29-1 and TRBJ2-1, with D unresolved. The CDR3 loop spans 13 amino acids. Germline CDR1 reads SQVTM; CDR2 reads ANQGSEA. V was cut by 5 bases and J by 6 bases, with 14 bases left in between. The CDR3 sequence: CSVRTGPFNEQFF. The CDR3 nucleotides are TGCAGCGTTCGAACCGGGCCCTTCAATGAGCAGTTCTTC.